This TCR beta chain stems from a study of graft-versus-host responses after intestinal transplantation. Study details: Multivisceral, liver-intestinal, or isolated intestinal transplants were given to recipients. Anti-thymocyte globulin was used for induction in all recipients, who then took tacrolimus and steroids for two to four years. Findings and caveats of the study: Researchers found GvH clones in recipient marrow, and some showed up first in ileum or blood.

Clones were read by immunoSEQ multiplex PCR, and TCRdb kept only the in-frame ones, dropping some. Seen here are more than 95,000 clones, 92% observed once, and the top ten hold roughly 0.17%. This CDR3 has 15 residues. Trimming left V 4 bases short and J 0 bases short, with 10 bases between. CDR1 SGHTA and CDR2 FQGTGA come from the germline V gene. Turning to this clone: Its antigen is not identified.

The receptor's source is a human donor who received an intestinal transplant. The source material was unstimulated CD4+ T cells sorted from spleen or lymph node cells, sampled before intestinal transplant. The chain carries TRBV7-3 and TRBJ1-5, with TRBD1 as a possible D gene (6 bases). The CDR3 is CASSCGQLSNQPQHF. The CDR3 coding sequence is TGTGCCAGCAGCTGCGGACAGCTTAGCAATCAGCCCCAGCATTTT. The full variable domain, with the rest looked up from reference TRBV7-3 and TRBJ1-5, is GAGVSQTPSNKVTEKGKYVELRCDPISGHTALYWYRQSLGQGPEFLIYFQGTGAADDSGLPNDRFFAVRPEGSVSTLKIQRTERGDSAVYLCASSCGQLSNQPQHFGDGTRLSIL.